Presented here are 26 T cell receptor beta chains from one specimen sequenced in a study of blood T cell repertoires in COVID-19 (TCRdb year 2020). Library preparation employed the immunoSEQ multiplex PCR assay. TCRdb re-hosts the immuneACCESS table, in-frame sequences only. Its copies lack some clones; in the studies checked, an unresolved V gene accounts for under half of them, and the cause for the rest is not known. Present in this sample are about 350,000 clones, roughly 90% of which were seen just once. Of the sample, roughly 6.6% falls within the top ten clones. What was sequenced was peripheral blood. These receptors originate from a woman aged 65 to 85 with COVID-19, enrolled during active disease.

V gene TRBV2 combines with J gene TRBJ1-2; 10 bases agree with TRBD1. The CDR3 contains 15 residues. The V segment lost 2 bases and the J segment 7 bases; nucleotides outside the gene matches: 7. The germline V gene encodes CDR1 SNHLY and CDR2 FYNNEI. The DNA of the CDR3 is TGTGCCAGCAGTGAACCCCGGACAGGGGGTTTTGGCTACACCTTC. Its translation is CASSEPRTGGFGYTF.

DNA for the CDR3: TGTGCCAGCAGCTTAGCGAGCGGGGGTTCCTACGAGCAGTACTTC. This gives the protein CASSLASGGSYEQYF. The rearrangement joins TRBV11-2 to TRBJ2-7; the match to TRBD2 covers 8 bases. Germline CDR1 and CDR2: SGHAT and FQNNGV. The CDR3 is 15 amino acids. Trimming cost V 1 base and J 1 base; bases outside gene matches: 3.

The V gene is TRBV19, the J gene TRBJ1-2; 9 bases match TRBD1. Trimming took 3 bases from V and 12 from J; bases not matched to a gene: 14. Germline V lookup: CDR1 LNHDA, CDR2 SQIVND (reference sequence). The CDR3 consists of 15 residues. This CDR3 reads CASSIRSGTGKLNTF. The DNA of the CDR3 is TGTGCCAGTAGTATCAGGAGCGGGACAGGGAAATTGAACACCTTC.

The chain joins TRBV5-1 to TRBJ2-2, with D possibly matching TRBD1 (7 bases). Trimming took off 2 bases at V and 5 bases at J, with 13 bases between the two ends. Germline V gene lookup returns CDR1 SGHRS and CDR2 YFSETQ. There are 15 residues in the CDR3. CDR3 amino acids: CASSFLPGGTGELFF. The CDR3 DNA reads as TGCGCCAGCAGCTTCCTTCCAGGGGGGACCGGGGAGCTGTTTTTT. Combining the CDR3 with reference TRBV5-1 and TRBJ2-2 gives the whole variable domain KAGVTQTPRYLIKTRGQQVTLSCSPISGHRSVSWYQQTPGQGLQFLFEYFSETQRNKGNFPGRFSGRQFSNSRSEMNVSTLELGDSALYLCASSFLPGGTGELFFGEGSRLTVL.

The V call is TRBV19, the J call TRBJ1-2; 7 nucleotides agree with TRBD1. The CDR3 has 15 residues. Germline V CDR1 and CDR2: LNHDA, SQIVND (reference sequence). Trimming cost V 6 bases and J 4 bases; bases outside gene matches: 11. The CDR3 protein is CASRQGNQRGYGYTF. In DNA, the CDR3 is TGTGCCAGTAGACAGGGGAATCAACGGGGCTATGGCTACACCTTC.

This chain links TRBV7-7 with TRBJ2-2, with a possible D match to TRBD2 (5 bases). From germline, CDR1 is SSHAT and CDR2 FNYEAQ (reference sequence). This CDR3 contains 15 residues. Trimming took 3 bases from V and 1 from J, leaving 9 bases between them. The CDR3 DNA sequence: TGTGCCAGCAGCTTCGGAGAGGGGAACACCGGGGAGCTGTTTTTT. Protein product: CASSFGEGNTGELFF.

The chain has TRBV2 and TRBJ1-1; tentatively, D is TRBD1 (5 bases). CDR3 length equals 16 residues. V lost 0 bases and J 0 bases, leaving 11 bases between the germline ends. Germline CDR1 is SNHLY and CDR2 is FYNNEI. CDR3: CASSEAEEGLNTEAFF. The CDR3 DNA sequence: TGTGCCAGCAGTGAAGCTGAGGAGGGGTTGAACACTGAAGCTTTCTTT.

The CDR3, as DNA: TGTGCCTGGAGTGTAAAGAGGGGGAGCTCCTACAATGAGCAGTTCTTC. Translated, it gives CAWSVKRGSSYNEQFF. The chain uses TRBV30 and TRBJ2-1, with D possibly TRBD1 on 6 matching bases. CDR3 length: 16 residues. Germline values: CDR1 GTSNPN, CDR2 SVGIG (reference sequence). Trimming removed 0 bases from V and 0 bases from J, with 12 bases in between.

The rearrangement uses TRBV27 and TRBJ1-5, with TRBD1 identical over 7 bases. The CDR3 runs 16 residues. Germline CDR1 reads MNHEY; CDR2 reads SMNVEV (reference sequence). V lost 2 bases to trimming and J lost 4 bases; unmatched junction nucleotides: 8. In nucleotides, the CDR3 is TGTGCCAGCAGTTTAGCTACGGACAGGAGGAATCAGCCCCAGCATTTT. Its translation: CASSLATDRRNQPQHF.

J is TRBJ2-7 and V is TRBV27, with unresolved D. This CDR3 contains 13 residues. Germline CDR1 MNHEY, CDR2 SMNVEV (reference sequence). Trimming took off 2 bases at V and 3 bases at J, with 8 bases between the two ends. The CDR3 region has the DNA TGTGCCAGCAGTTTACTGGGCCACTACGAGCAGTACTTC. This translates into CASSLLGHYEQYF.

The chain links TRBV18 to TRBJ2-1; 12 bases fit TRBD2. The germline V gene has CDR1 KGHSH and CDR2 LQKENI. The V and J ends lost 3 bases and 4 bases, in that order; junction bases with no gene match: 4. The CDR3 totals 16 residues. The CDR3, as DNA: TGTGCCAGCTCACCCTGGACTAGCGGGGATTACAATGAGCAGTTCTTC. The encoded protein is CASSPWTSGDYNEQFF.

The J gene is TRBJ1-1, the V gene TRBV24-1, with D hard to call. This CDR3 spans 12 amino acids. The V gene lost 7 bases and the J gene lost 1 base, with 6 bases spanning the gap. Germline CDR1 is KGHDR and CDR2 is SFDVKD. The CDR3 DNA is TGTGCCACCAGAGGGAGGAACACTGAAGCTTTCTTT. Protein sequence: CATRGRNTEAFF.

The chain joins TRBV7-8 to TRBJ1-2, with D possibly being TRBD1 (6 bases). The CDR3 extends over 17 amino acids. Trimming removed 4 bases from V and 4 bases from J, with 22 bases in between. Germline CDR1 SGHVS, CDR2 FQNEAQ. For the CDR3, the DNA is TGTGCCAGCAGCTCAAACAGGGTCCCGGGAGGGACCTATGGCTACACCTTC. This sequence encodes CASSSNRVPGGTYGYTF. The full variable domain, completed using reference TRBV7-8 and TRBJ1-2, is GAGVSQSPRYKVAKRGQDVALRCDPISGHVSLFWYQQALGQGPEFLTYFQNEAQLDKSGLPSDRFFAERPEGSVSTLKIQRTQQEDSAVYLCASSSNRVPGGTYGYTFGSGTRLTVV.

The chain is built from TRBV3-1 (or the pseudogene TRBV3-2) and TRBJ2-1, with 7 bases fitting TRBD1. There are 15 residues in the CDR3. Per germline, CDR1 LGHDT and CDR2 YNNKEL (reference sequence). V lost 4 bases, J lost 1 base, and 4 bases stayed unmatched. The CDR3 reads CASSLRQGSYNEQFF. DNA for the CDR3: TGTGCCAGCAGCCTGCGACAGGGTTCCTACAATGAGCAGTTCTTC.

The chain links TRBV30 to TRBJ1-5; TRBD1 matches at 7 bases. From germline, CDR1 is GTSNPN and CDR2 SVGIG (reference sequence). CDR3 length: 13 residues. Unmatched junction bases numbered 3, after V lost 2 bases and J lost 5 bases. This chain's CDR3 is CAWSRGRDQPQHF. In DNA form, the CDR3 reads TGTGCCTGGAGTAGGGGGCGCGATCAGCCCCAGCATTTT. Combining the CDR3 with reference TRBV30 and TRBJ1-5 gives the whole variable domain SQTIHQWPATLVQPVGSPLSLECTVEGTSNPNLYWYRQAAGRGLQLLFYSVGIGQISSEVPQNLSASRPQDRQFILSSKKLLLSDSGFYLCAWSRGRDQPQHFGDGTRLSIL.

The V call is TRBV14, the J call TRBJ2-7; 9 nucleotides align to TRBD1. The J segment lost 1 base and the V segment lost 4 bases, leaving 5 bases of the junction unmatched. The CDR3 covers 15 residues. The germline CDR1 and CDR2 sequences are SGHDN and FVKESK. In DNA form, the CDR3 reads TGTGCCAGCAGCCCTTGGGACAGGGCATCCTACGAGCAGTACTTC. Translating gives CASSPWDRASYEQYF.

J is TRBJ1-2 and V is TRBV28; 8 bases line up with TRBD1. The V gene's germline CDR1 is MDHEN and CDR2 SYDVKM. This CDR3 is built from 15 residues. Trimming cost V 10 bases and J 7 bases; bases outside gene matches: 17. The CDR3 loop is CATRIPPGQGPGYTF. As DNA, the CDR3 is TGTGCCACCAGAATCCCTCCCGGACAGGGACCTGGCTACACCTTC.

The rearrangement joins TRBV5-1 to TRBJ1-1; D possibly corresponds to TRBD1 (6 bases). Germline lookup yields CDR1 SGHRS and CDR2 YFSETQ. The V end lost 4 bases, the J end lost 5 bases, and 18 bases lay between the germline ends. The CDR3 is 15 residues long. CDR3 sequence: CASSTDSPGRTEAFF. For the CDR3, the DNA is TGCGCCAGCAGCACGGACAGCCCGGGACGGACTGAAGCTTTCTTT.

Points on this clone: The junction differs from germline at one of its ends, possibly a read error. The genes are TRBV18 and TRBJ1-2; D is possibly TRBD1 (6 bases). The germline CDR1 and CDR2 sequences are KGHSH and LQKENI. The CDR3 extends over 13 amino acids. The CDR3 protein is CASSPPTGYDYTF. The CDR3 DNA follows: TGTGCCAGCTCACCACCGACAGGATATGACTACACCTTC.

This chain uses TRBV18 with TRBJ1-2; TRBD1 is a possible D gene (5 bases). V lost 3 bases to trimming and J lost 3 bases, with 14 bases between them. CDR1 KGHSH and CDR2 LQKENI come from the germline V gene. This CDR3 region has 15 residues. In DNA form, the CDR3 reads TGTGCCAGCTCACCGTCGCAGGGAACAGACTATGGCTACACCTTC. It encodes CASSPSQGTDYGYTF.

The chain links TRBV6-5 to TRBJ1-1, with a tentative D call TRBD1 (5 bases). This CDR3 contains 14 residues. Per the germline V gene, CDR1 is MNHEY and CDR2 is SVGAGI. V lost 11 bases to trimming and J lost 4 bases, with 20 bases between them. DNA of the CDR3: TGTGCCGTCAGGGCTGGGGGGTTGGGCACTGAAGCTTTCTTT. Translating it yields CAVRAGGLGTEAFF.

The genes are TRBV19 and TRBJ1-1; D is possibly TRBD1 (6 bases). Trimming removed 6 bases from V and 0 bases from J, with 14 bases in between. Germline CDR1 is LNHDA and CDR2 is SQIVND (reference sequence). This CDR3 contains 15 residues. CDR3 in amino acids: CASSQGGGLNTEAFF. The CDR3 DNA reads as TGTGCCAGTAGCCAAGGGGGAGGGTTGAACACTGAAGCTTTCTTT.

The J gene is TRBJ2-5, the V gene TRBV18, with TRBD1 as a possible D gene (5 bases). CDR3 length: 15 amino acids. The germline V and J ends were trimmed by 4 bases and 2 bases, with 14 bases remaining between them. CDR1 and CDR2 (germline): KGHSH, LQKENI. Here the CDR3 DNA reads TGTGCCAGCTCACGGTCGACAGCCACGCAAGAGACCCAGTACTTC. Translating gives CASSRSTATQETQYF.

V and J are TRBV24-1 and TRBJ2-1; TRBD1 aligns across 9 bases. Trimming cost V 2 bases and J 7 bases; bases outside gene matches: 5. The V gene's germline CDR1 is KGHDR and CDR2 SFDVKD. This CDR3 contains 15 residues. The CDR3 here is CATSDSPGQGNEQFF. The CDR3 region has the DNA TGTGCCACCAGTGATTCACCGGGACAGGGAAATGAGCAGTTCTTC.

The genes are TRBV6-5 and TRBJ1-1; 9 positions agree with TRBD1. This CDR3 region has 11 residues. V shed 4 bases, J shed 10 bases, and the junction held 1 base outside the gene matches. Germline V gene data show CDR1 as MNHEY and CDR2 as SVGAGI. For the CDR3, the DNA is TGTGCCAGCAGTTGGGGACAGGGAGCTTTCTTT. Translation gives CASSWGQGAFF.

The chain links TRBV27 to TRBJ2-1; 8 nucleotides line up with TRBD2. Looked up from germline, CDR1 is MNHEY and CDR2 is SMNVEV (reference sequence). There are 15 residues in the CDR3. The trim removed 6 bases at V and 7 bases at J, leaving 11 bases unmatched. The CDR3 sequence is CASSQAGGAGNEQFF. The CDR3 DNA follows: TGTGCCAGCAGCCAAGCCGGGGGGGCGGGTAATGAGCAGTTCTTC.